This entry describes one T cell receptor beta chain. One junction end does not reproduce the germline sequence, and a read error may be involved. Production of TCR beta cDNA used around 0.45 ug total RNA together with a constant-region primer. Construction of TCR beta libraries relied on three successive nested multiplex PCR rounds employing slightly modified ARM-PCR. A C-beta reverse primer and TRBV1-TRBV30 forward primers served in each of the first two PCR rounds, at about 10 cycles apiece. TCRdb re-derived calls from the multiplex PCR reads in MiXCR, one entry per CDR3 protein. Here the sample spans around 80,000 distinct CDR3 sequences, approximately 70% being singletons. The sample comes from a study of tumor-infiltrating lymphocytes in primary liver carcinoma. Study-wide context: Patients comprised men and women whose ages fell between 30 and 69 years.

This CDR3 is 14 amino acids long. Per germline, CDR1 SGHAT and CDR2 FQNNGV. Unsorted bulk tissue, roughly 19-34 mg of it, served as the source for co-extraction of RNA and DNA. The chain employs TRBV11-2 and TRBJ1-2; D might be TRBD1 (5 bases). Input material: tumor-adjacent normal liver tissue. This sequence was found in a man between 40 and 49 years old with primary liver carcinoma and hepatitis B virus infection. Written as DNA, the CDR3 is TGTGCCAGCAGTTCGGGGGTCCCCATCTATGCCTACACCTTC. Translating it yields CASSSGVPIYAYTF.